This TCR beta chain was profiled in a study of T cells in Graves' hyperthyroidism and ophthalmopathy (dated 2019 in TCRdb). With regard to the full study: Peripheral blood was collected at initial diagnosis, before any treatment. TCR Vbeta CDR3 sequencing of fewer than 150 peripheral blood samples (43 ophthalmopathy, around 80 hyperthyroidism and roughly 17 progressor patients) is reported in the paper. Once sampling was done, hyperthyroidism patients were given methimazole at a starting dose of 30 mg daily, whereas ophthalmopathy patients were given high-dose intravenous methylprednisolone. In addition, the study compared T-cell repertoires in thyroid tissue and in blood from about 6 Graves' hyperthyroidism patients. Prospective prediction of ophthalmopathy was tested in an independent validation cohort consisting of roughly 19 hyperthyroidism patients and more than 15 patients who later progressed to ophthalmopathy. For training and testing, the 95 to 100 patients in the discovery cohort were randomly divided in a 7:3 ratio. TCR V-J signatures able to tell the groups apart were searched for in a discovery cohort of 100 patients, of whom 40 to 45 had Graves' ophthalmopathy and roughly 57 had stable Graves' hyperthyroidism. Broad study findings and their caveats: A 13 V-J signature model separated ophthalmopathy from stable hyperthyroidism, with roughly 88% sensitivity and about 81% specificity in cross-validation and 80%/75% in testing. In validation, the model predicted progression to ophthalmopathy with approximately 71% sensitivity and less than 75% specificity, a median of approximately 6.7 months before onset. Sample size was not statistically predetermined, and investigators were not blinded to group allocation. Most expanded thyroid clonotypes (frequency above 0.001) were also detected in blood, suggesting blood repertoires may reflect thyroid immune responses.

This clonotype was detected ten times or more. No antigen is known for it. No base quality information exists; no much larger clone differs at one position. Including cysteine and phenylalanine, the CDR3 has 12 amino acids. Just CDR3 DNA is preserved here, 36 bases in frame from base 1. V is pruned by 5 bases and J by 4 bases, leaving 1 base of the junction without a gene match. In the germline V gene (reference sequence), CDR1 corresponds to GTSNPN and CDR2 to SVGIG. The TCR beta CDR3 regions were amplified from the RNA transcripts. For the first round of RT-PCR on the TCR CDR3, the HTBI primer set was used together with the Qiagen OneStep RT-PCR kit. The libraries were constructed in a second round of multiplex PCR and then size-selected and purified. The libraries were sequenced on an Illumina HiSeq2000 using paired-end 100 bp reads. The original methods were these. SOAPnuke was used to process the raw data, with reads discarded if the reads contained adapters or uncalled bases, had a mean Phred below 15, or lacked an exact constant-primer or identifier match. COPE v1.2.5 was used to merge high-quality paired reads, and clonotypes were defined as unique nucleotide sequences. Clonotypes were aligned to IMGT TRBV, TRBD and TRBJ reference segments using MiTCR v1.1. The analysis was restricted to V-J combinations with a frequency above 0.0001, which together covered 99.2% of the repertoires. The TCS score was defined as the ratio of F50 (clonal expansion) to E x V (chaos), calculated using BLOSUM62-based TCRdist between CDR3 peptides within each V-J. Welch's t-statistics and random forest reduced some 510 V-J features to 13, which were used in a naive Bayes classifier (R e1071). Through fastp at Q25 and MiXCR, TCRdb rebuilt clones from the public reads, retaining in-frame beta chains. Rows merge per CDR3 protein into single entries with the most common DNA and genes. These V and J calls originate from TCRdb's pipeline instead of the authors' own analysis. In this sample the table shows about 350,000 distinct CDR3 sequences, around 18% of which occur a single time. Clones ranked in the top ten supply about 16% of the sample.

In the ophthalmopathy patients, disease was moderately to severely active, with a Clinical Activity Score of 3 or more, a NOSPECS grade of 4 or more, and a duration of less than 3 months. The study excluded patients with uncontrolled infections, other autoimmune diseases, pregnancy or lactation. Diagnoses were established on the basis of clinical symptoms, serum thyroxine and TRAb, thyroid ultrasound, and orbital computed tomography. PBMCs were isolated from about 9.2 ml of fresh peripheral blood by Ficoll-Paque density gradient centrifugation. Total RNA was extracted using Trizol reagent, and RNA quality was assessed on an Agilent 2100 Bioanalyzer.

This sequence was found in a woman aged 40 to 49 with Graves' ophthalmopathy. The sample consisted of blood. The chain links TRBV30 with TRBJ1-2; TRBD1 fits 10 bases in the junction. Here the CDR3 is given as CAWGDRGYGYTF. The sequence in DNA is TGTGCCTGGGGGGACAGGGGCTATGGCTACACCTTC. Where the CDR3 stops, the reference TRBV30 and TRBJ1-2 genes take over; the full variable domain is SQTIHQWPATLVQPVGSPLSLECTVEGTSNPNLYWYRQAAGRGLQLLFYSVGIGQISSEVPQNLSASRPQDRQFILSSKKLLLSDSGFYLCAWGDRGYGYTFGSGTRLTVV.